This section outlines one T cell receptor (beta chain) sequence together with its context. Its antigen is unknown. No much larger clone is present one base from it, and per-base qualities are unavailable. The data belong to a study of T cell responses to AZD1222 COVID-19 vaccine (dated by TCRdb to the early 2020s). Describing the broader study: TCR sequencing covered some 250 trial participants: around 210 given two doses of AZD1222 and 26 given two doses of MenACWY control vaccine. Trial participants were enrolled by age into 18-55, 56-69 and 70-plus year subgroups, with approximately 160, 26 and 62 TCR-sequenced participants respectively.

Reading the label with the study, this specimen's time point is: about 28 days (+/-7) after the second vaccine dose. AZD1222 recipients whose second dose came at about 4 weeks and those whose second dose came at about 12 weeks were combined into one group, since spike-specific TCR depth and breadth did not differ between the two schedules. Vaccinee samples came from UK trials COV001 and COV002, including a single-blind randomized controlled phase 2/3 trial of AZD1222 (ChAdOx1 nCoV-19) in healthy adults. For TCRbeta chain sequencing, PBMC samples from trial participants were taken at day 0 and at day 28 after the second dose. Counted from cysteine to phenylalanine, this CDR3 has 21 amino acids. CDR3 DNA only is kept here, 63 bases in frame from base 1. At the junction V is shortened by 2 bases and J by 2 bases; bases outside the gene matches: 16. CDR1 LGHDT and CDR2 YNNKEL were looked up in the germline V gene (reference sequence).

Here is what the overall study found, with its caveats: Most participants were white British and females outnumbered males, and the authors suggested that clonal diversity may have been underestimated. Vaccine-associated CD4 TCRs spanned the whole spike protein, with dominant responses in regions 160-218 and 743-854. Epitopes outside the regions mutated in the B.1.351 and B.1.1.7 variants were reportedly recognized by nearly half of the unique spike-specific TCRs. Only six or seven AZD1222 recipients were SARS-CoV-2 seropositive at baseline, limiting conclusions about previously exposed vaccinees. In the small 56-69-year group, the increase in depth fell short of significance, most likely because of low power. A significant rise in spike-specific TCR breadth and depth was observed after two AZD1222 doses relative to day 0 and relative to MenACWY recipients. Because no samples from the day 14 peak response were available, repertoires could be characterized only after the peak T cell response.

The CDR3 regions of human TCRbeta chains were subjected to immunosequencing. Turning to the authors' computational methods: Repertoire TCRs were checked for matches against a reference library of SARS-CoV-2-specific TCRs that had been generated using the MIRA antigen-specificity platform. Breadth meant the fraction of unique TCRs that were SARS-CoV-2-associated, whereas depth meant the fraction of total T cells that were SARS-CoV-2-associated. Each spike-specific TCR was assigned to its reactive spike region and to a CD4 or CD8 class using the MIRA data. Log10-transformed breadth and depth values were compared by one-way ANOVA with Sidak's multiple comparisons tests. Sourced from immuneACCESS, this table was stored by TCRdb with only in-frame sequences that have V and J called. A share of the clones is absent; for the studies checked, an unresolved V gene accounts for under half, and the remainder has no known explanation. V, J and clone size reflect that table, while D and trimming were determined from the DNA. In all, the sample holds about 120,000 clones, and roughly 87% of those were seen once. The ten biggest clones cover 2% to 3% of the sample.

The material sequenced was peripheral blood, taken 28 days after the second AZD1222 dose. The rearrangement combines TRBV3-1 (or the pseudogene TRBV3-2) with TRBJ2-1; 12 bases in the junction line up with TRBD1. The origin of this receptor is an adult who received the AZD1222 COVID-19 vaccine. The DNA sequence is as follows: TGTGCCAGCAGCCAATATCTGCCGGGACAGGGGGCGCCTAGGGCCTACAATGAGCAGTTCTTC. The encoded protein is CASSQYLPGQGAPRAYNEQFF.